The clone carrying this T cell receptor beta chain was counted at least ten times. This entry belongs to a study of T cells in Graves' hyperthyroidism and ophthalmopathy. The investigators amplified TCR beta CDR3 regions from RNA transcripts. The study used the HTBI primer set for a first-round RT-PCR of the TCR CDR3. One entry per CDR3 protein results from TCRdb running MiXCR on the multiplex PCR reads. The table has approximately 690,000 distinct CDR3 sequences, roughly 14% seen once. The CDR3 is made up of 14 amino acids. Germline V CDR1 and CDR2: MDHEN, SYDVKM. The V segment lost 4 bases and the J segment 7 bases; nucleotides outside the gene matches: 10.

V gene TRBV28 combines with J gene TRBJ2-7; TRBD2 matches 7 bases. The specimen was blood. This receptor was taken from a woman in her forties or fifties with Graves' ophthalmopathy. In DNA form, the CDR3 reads TGTGCCAGCAGTTCTAGCGGCCGCCTGTGGGAGCAGTACTTC. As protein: CASSSSGRLWEQYF.